The source of this T cell receptor beta chain is a study of blood T cell repertoires in COVID-19. In the study overall: Samples of COVID-19 (acute and convalescent) were obtained from the United States, Italy and Spain. PBMCs, B-cell-depleted T cells, or T cells provided the cDNA or gDNA that made up the material.

In the study's own analysis: By means of reference gene primer amplification, nucleated cell counts were estimated. Generated by immunoSEQ multiplex PCR, the TCRdb table keeps only in-frame clones and is missing some. Clone size and V and J calls were adopted from that table, with D and trimming inferred from the DNA. Among 150,000 to 200,000 clones listed, around nine tenths were seen once. Trimming took 6 bases from V and 5 from J, leaving 11 bases between them. This CDR3 has 12 amino acids. The chain carries TRBV12-3 or TRBV12-4 and TRBJ2-7; no firm D call. Sequenced material: peripheral blood. This sequence originates from a human donor in a cohort sampled during active COVID-19. CDR3 sequence reads: CASSAHFNEQYF. CDR3 DNA: TGTGCCAGCAGCGCCCACTTCAACGAGCAGTACTTC.